Each of the 15 T cell receptor beta chains below was sequenced from the same sample in a study of metastatic and nonmetastatic thyroid tumors. MiXCR reprocessed the PCR reads for TCRdb. The profile covers approximately 82,000 clones, with roughly an eighth appearing a single time and roughly 9.6% taken by the ten largest. Thyroid surgery was preceded by no treatment in any patient. The sequenced sample was tumor tissue. All receptors come from a female donor with papillary thyroid cancer or a benign thyroid nodule (not recorded which). Some clones in this sample may be carry-over from other donors' samples.

This clone was recorded at least ten times. The chain joins TRBV24-1 to TRBJ1-2; 8 nucleotides match TRBD1. The trim removed 7 bases at V and 1 base at J, leaving 4 bases unmatched. There are 14 residues in the CDR3. The germline gives CDR1 KGHDR, CDR2 SFDVKD. Written as DNA, the CDR3 is TGTGCCACCAGGGCTACAGGGGGTAACTATGGCTACACCTTC. Protein: CATRATGGNYGYTF.

Notes on this clone: Being one base from a much bigger clone, this may be a read error. CDR3 loop: CASRMGLAYEQFF. CDR3 bases: TGTGCCAGCAGAATGGGACTAGCCTATGAGCAGTTCTTC. V and J are TRBV7-2 and TRBJ2-1; TRBD2 matches 9 bases. CDR1 SGHTA and CDR2 FQGNSA come from the germline V gene. This CDR3 spans 13 amino acids. Unmatched junction bases numbered 5, after V lost 6 bases and J lost 8 bases.

There are many counts of this clone. This chain uses TRBV7-9 with TRBJ2-2; D may be TRBD2 (6 bases). Germline CDR1 reads SEHNR; CDR2 reads FQNEAQ (reference sequence). V was cut by 5 bases and J by 6 bases, with 13 bases left in between. The CDR3 length is 14 residues. This CDR3 is CASSLLTRAGELFF. CDR3 DNA: TGTGCCAGCAGCCTCCTGACTAGAGCCGGGGAGCTGTTTTTT.

This clone was seen many times. V is TRBV5-4 and J is TRBJ2-7; 11 bases agree with TRBD2. V lost 4 bases to trimming and J lost 4 bases; unmatched junction nucleotides: 4. The CDR3 covers 14 residues. CDR1 SGHNT and CDR2 YYREEE come from the germline V gene (reference sequence). As DNA, the CDR3 is TGTGCCAGCAGCCCTGGGACTAGCGGTTACGAGCAGTACTTC. Residues: CASSPGTSGYEQYF. The full variable domain, rest sourced from reference TRBV5-4 and TRBJ2-7, is ETGVTQSPTHLIKTRGQQVTLRCSSQSGHNTVSWYQQALGQGPQFIFQYYREEENGRGNFPPRFSGLQFPNYSSELNVNALELDDSALYLCASSPGTSGYEQYFGPGTRLTVT.

This chain uses TRBV4-2 with TRBJ2-5; D is perhaps TRBD2 (7 bases). Germline CDR1 LGHNA, CDR2 YNFKEQ. The CDR3 has 17 amino acids. The V gene lost 0 bases and the J gene lost 2 bases, with 16 bases spanning the gap. CDR3 in DNA: TGTGCCAGCAGCCAAGATAAAGCGGGGACACAACAAGAGACCCAGTACTTC. Translation: CASSQDKAGTQQETQYF.

This clone occurred many times. The rearrangement joins TRBV29-1 to TRBJ1-5; 10 nucleotides match TRBD1. Per germline, CDR1 SQVTM and CDR2 ANQGSEA. V lost 5 bases, J lost 5 bases, and 6 bases stayed unmatched. This CDR3 region has 14 residues. CDR3 region: CSVKSGTGDQPQHF. The CDR3 DNA reads TGCAGCGTTAAGTCCGGGACAGGGGATCAGCCCCAGCATTTT.

A note on this clone: Germline and junction disagree at one end, which may indicate a read error. The J gene is TRBJ1-5, the V gene TRBV7-6, with 9 positions matching TRBD1. This CDR3 region has 15 residues. Germline assignment: CDR1 SGHVS and CDR2 FNYEAQ. CDR3 sequence: CAGSLGTGYNQPQHF. CDR3 nucleotide sequence: TGTGCCGGCAGCTTAGGGACAGGGTACAATCAGCCCCAGCATTTT.

This clone was counted ten times or more. The chain links TRBV6-2 or TRBV6-3 to TRBJ2-1; TRBD2 matches at 7 bases. The CDR3 covers 13 residues. Per germline, CDR1 MNHEY and CDR2 SVGEGT. Losses at the gene ends were 6 bases for V and 9 bases for J; bases not matched to a gene: 8. DNA for the CDR3: TGTGCCAGCAGGCCCACTAGCGCCTCTGAGCAGTTCTTC. It specifies CASRPTSASEQFF.

This clone was counted many times. The CDR3 loop reads CASSFRRTYEQYF. The CDR3 nucleotides are TGTGCCAGCAGTTTTAGGCGGACTTACGAGCAGTACTTC. The chain employs TRBV11-2 and TRBJ2-7; possibly TRBD2 for D (5 bases). CDR3 length equals 13 residues. CDR1 is SGHAT, CDR2 FQNNGV, per germline. Trimming pared 6 bases from V and 4 bases from J, leaving 13 bases between.

This clone was found a few times. The CDR3 region is CASSWLTDTQYF. The CDR3 nucleotides are TGTGCCAGCAGCTGGTTGACAGATACGCAGTATTTT. This chain connects TRBV7-9 to TRBJ2-3; no firm D call. V lost 4 bases and J lost 3, with 5 bases in between. Germline V gene data show CDR1 as SEHNR and CDR2 as FQNEAQ (reference sequence). This CDR3 has 12 residues.

The chain links TRBV20-1 to TRBJ1-2; D call uncertain. This CDR3 contains 16 residues. V shed 0 bases and J shed 4 bases, with 18 bases lying between them. Germline values: CDR1 DFQATT, CDR2 SNEGSKA (reference sequence). The CDR3 nucleotides are TGCAGTGCTAGAGATGATTTGACCATTCTCCCCTATGGCTACACCTTC. This codes for CSARDDLTILPYGYTF.

This clone was detected many times. The DNA of the CDR3 is TGCGCCAGCAGGGGACTAGCGGGAGTTACAGATACGCAGTATTTT. Amino acid sequence: CASRGLAGVTDTQYF. The chain carries TRBV5-1 and TRBJ2-3; 14 bases agree with TRBD2. Per germline, CDR1 SGHRS and CDR2 YFSETQ. The CDR3 spans 15 residues. V shed 5 bases and J 3 bases; nucleotides not matched to a gene: 2. Full variable domain (rest looked up from reference TRBV5-1 and TRBJ2-3): KAGVTQTPRYLIKTRGQQVTLSCSPISGHRSVSWYQQTPGQGLQFLFEYFSETQRNKGNFPGRFSGRQFSNSRSEMNVSTLELGDSALYLCASRGLAGVTDTQYFGPGTRLTVL.

This clone appeared many times. V usage is TRBV12-3 or TRBV12-4 and J usage is TRBJ2-2; 7 bases fit TRBD1. After removal of 10 bases from V and 3 bases from J, the junction contained 5 bases not matched to a gene. The CDR3 has 13 residues. This CDR3 reads CATTGVYTGELFF. The CDR3 region has the DNA TGTGCCACCACAGGGGTCTACACCGGGGAGCTGTTTTTT.

This clone appeared a few times. A read error is possible here, since a much larger clone lies one base away. The chain couples TRBV28 to TRBJ2-1, with D perhaps TRBD2 (5 bases). The CDR3 length is 16 residues. The germline V gene encodes CDR1 MDHEN and CDR2 SYDVKM. V was cut by 6 bases and J by 4 bases, with 19 bases left in between. In DNA form, the CDR3 reads TGTGCCAGCAGCCTATACTCCGGGATTGTGTACAATGAGCAGTTCTTC. It yields the protein CASSLYSGIVYNEQFF. Based on the CDR3 plus reference TRBV28 and TRBJ2-1, the full variable domain is DVKVTQSSRYLVKRTGEKVFLECVQDMDHENMFWYRQDPGLGLRLIYFSYDVKMKEKGDIPEGYSVSREKKERFSLILESASTNQTSMYLCASSLYSGIVYNEQFFGPGTRLTVL.

This clone was observed a few times. The chain recombines TRBV18 with TRBJ2-5; 7 bases align to TRBD2. The CDR3 spans 16 residues. The V gene end was trimmed by 4 bases and the J gene end by 4 bases; junction bases not matched to a gene: 12. CDR1 KGHSH and CDR2 LQKENI come from the germline V gene. This CDR3 is CASSLPAGAVGETQYF. The CDR3 DNA follows: TGTGCCAGCTCACTCCCGGCGGGAGCGGTGGGAGAGACCCAGTACTTC.